These 15 T cell receptor beta chains were sequenced from one sample in a study of human T cells and chemical hapten exposure. Via MiXCR, TCRdb re-called the RACE reads, giving one row per CDR3 protein. The repertoire holds about 260,000 distinct CDR3 sequences, with approximately 8.4% as singletons. Time point given: pre-sensitization, week 0. Treatment of the sample: therapeutic diphenylcyclopropenone sensitization with weekly scalp DPC. The specimen was whole blood, collected in connection with sensitization to the hapten diphenylcyclopropenone (DPC). The receptors were gathered from a woman aged 40 to 50 with alopecia areata. Some clones in this sample may be carry-over from other donors' samples.

This clonotype was recorded a few times. A single base separates this from a much larger clone, so it may be a read error. This chain links TRBV14 with TRBJ2-3; no clear D. CDR1 is SGHDN and CDR2 is FVKESK in the germline V gene. V shed 1 base and J shed 8 bases, with 7 bases lying between them. The length of the CDR3 is 12 residues. The CDR3 region has the DNA TGTGCCAGCAGCCAAGTTCTCAGTACGCAGTATTTT. It specifies CASSQVLSTQYF.

This clonotype was counted many times. The V and J genes are TRBV20-1 and TRBJ2-7, with a possible D match to TRBD2 (6 bases). Per the germline V gene, CDR1 is DFQATT and CDR2 is SNEGSKA (reference sequence). This CDR3 has 14 amino acids. Trimming left V 3 bases short and J 0 bases short, with 12 bases between. CDR3: CSASSLGSSYEQYF. The CDR3 region has the DNA TGCAGTGCTAGCTCACTCGGGAGCTCCTACGAGCAGTACTTC.

Only a few counts were recorded for this clonotype. The V call is TRBV7-9, the J call TRBJ2-1; D is unclear. The V gene lost 5 bases and the J gene lost 4 bases, with 12 bases spanning the gap. The germline CDR1 and CDR2 sequences are SEHNR and FQNEAQ (reference sequence). The CDR3 loop spans 14 amino acids. The CDR3 sequence: CASSPPAGYNEQFF. CDR3 in DNA: TGTGCCAGCAGCCCCCCGGCAGGATACAATGAGCAGTTCTTC. The full variable domain, with the rest looked up from reference TRBV7-9 and TRBJ2-1, is DTGVSQNPRHKITKRGQNVTFRCDPISEHNRLYWYRQTLGQGPEFLTYFQNEAQLEKSRLLSDRFSAERPKGSFSTLEIQRTEQGDSAMYLCASSPPAGYNEQFFGPGTRLTVL.

The sample holds many counts of this clonotype. This chain uses TRBV12-3 or TRBV12-4 with TRBJ2-7; D gene uncertain. CDR3 length equals 13 residues. Trimming stripped 4 bases from V and 2 bases from J, with 9 bases between. CDR3 DNA: TGTGCCAGCAGTTCCGGGCAGCCCTACGAGCAGTACTTC. It specifies CASSSGQPYEQYF.

This clonotype was counted between two and nine times. This chain uses TRBV12-3 or TRBV12-4 with TRBJ1-1; 9 bases match TRBD1. This CDR3 comprises 14 residues. Germline trimming cut 5 bases from V and 3 bases from J; bases unmatched to any gene: 4. CDR3 sequence: CASSRDRVDTEAFF. In DNA, the CDR3 is TGTGCCAGCAGTAGGGACAGGGTAGACACTGAAGCTTTCTTT.

This clonotype has at least ten counts. V gene TRBV27 combines with J gene TRBJ2-7; TRBD2 matches at 12 bases. This CDR3 is built from 14 residues. Unmatched junction bases numbered 1, after V lost 6 bases and J lost 1 base. Germline CDR1 reads MNHEY; CDR2 reads SMNVEV (reference sequence). CDR3 nucleotides: TGTGCCAGCAGAGGGACTAGCGGGTCCTACGAGCAGTACTTC. It codes for CASRGTSGSYEQYF.

This clonotype turned up a few times. The chain uses TRBV28 and TRBJ2-7, with D perhaps given as TRBD1 or TRBD2 (5 bases each). V was cut by 6 bases and J by 4 bases, with 7 bases left in between. Germline V gives CDR1 MDHEN, CDR2 SYDVKM. The CDR3 length is 11 residues. In DNA, the CDR3 is TGTGCCAGCAGGGGGGAGTACGAGCAGTACTTC. Protein: CASRGEYEQYF.

This clonotype was found a few times. The chain links TRBV5-1 to TRBJ2-3, with TRBD1 matching over 7 bases. With V trimmed by 4 bases and J by 4 bases, 6 bases remained unmatched. The CDR3 consists of 14 residues. Germline CDR1 SGHRS, CDR2 YFSETQ. The CDR3 sequence: CASSLDRVPDTQYF. The CDR3 DNA sequence: TGCGCCAGCAGCCTAGACAGGGTCCCAGATACGCAGTATTTT.

This clonotype was detected a few times. The chain carries TRBV20-1 and TRBJ2-1; TRBD2 agrees at 9 bases. Germline V CDR1 and CDR2: DFQATT, SNEGSKA (reference sequence). The trim removed 0 bases at V and 6 bases at J, leaving 9 bases unmatched. The CDR3 runs to 16 residues. The CDR3, as DNA: TGCAGTGCTAGAGATCTGCGGCGGGAGGGGATCAATGAGCAGTTCTTC. It codes for CSARDLRREGINEQFF.

This clonotype was observed many times. V gene TRBV7-8 combines with J gene TRBJ2-7; 7 bases agree with TRBD2. Looked up from germline, CDR1 is SGHVS and CDR2 is FQNEAQ. The trim removed 5 bases at V and 3 bases at J, leaving 7 bases unmatched. The CDR3 has 14 amino acids. The CDR3 DNA is TGTGCCAGCAGCCTTAGCGGGTCCTTCTACGAGCAGTACTTC. Protein sequence: CASSLSGSFYEQYF.

This clonotype was picked up many times. The rearrangement joins TRBV28 to TRBJ2-7; D may be TRBD1 or TRBD2 (5 bases each). The length of the CDR3 is 13 residues. Per germline, CDR1 MDHEN and CDR2 SYDVKM. V was trimmed by 5 bases and J by 5 bases, leaving 13 bases between them. CDR3 DNA sequence: TGTGCCAGCAGTACCCCGGGGACCCACGAGCAGTACTTC. This translates into CASSTPGTHEQYF. The full variable domain, completed using reference TRBV28 and TRBJ2-7, is DVKVTQSSRYLVKRTGEKVFLECVQDMDHENMFWYRQDPGLGLRLIYFSYDVKMKEKGDIPEGYSVSREKKERFSLILESASTNQTSMYLCASSTPGTHEQYFGPGTRLTVT.

The CDR3 spells CSARDQADYGYTF. CDR3 DNA: TGCAGTGCTAGAGATCAGGCTGACTATGGCTACACCTTC. The chain links TRBV20-1 to TRBJ1-2; no clear D. The CDR3 extends over 13 amino acids. V dropped 0 bases and J dropped 3 bases, with 8 bases sitting between them. CDR1 and CDR2 (germline): DFQATT, SNEGSKA (reference sequence).

This chain links TRBV28 with TRBJ1-5; 8 nucleotides match TRBD1. Germline CDR1 reads MDHEN; CDR2 reads SYDVKM. V dropped 1 base and J dropped 3; count of bases not matched to a gene: 5. The CDR3 is 16 amino acids. DNA for the CDR3: TGTGCCAGCAGTTTATACCAGGGGGCCTTCAATCAGCCCCAGCATTTT. Translating gives CASSLYQGAFNQPQHF.

This chain connects TRBV5-1 to TRBJ2-1, with D unclear. Germline-derived CDR1 and CDR2 are SGHRS and YFSETQ. The CDR3 spans 15 residues. Trimming removed 2 bases from V and 4 bases from J, with 13 bases in between. CDR3 sequence reads: CASSLSSSAYNEQFF. CDR3 DNA sequence: TGCGCCAGCAGCTTAAGTAGTTCCGCGTACAATGAGCAGTTCTTC.

This chain joins TRBV10-3 and TRBJ2-1; 8 bases map to TRBD1. The V gene's germline CDR1 is ENHRY and CDR2 SYGVKD. The CDR3 is 15 residues long. The ends lost 7 bases at V and 7 bases at J; junction bases unmatched: 12. The CDR3 protein is CAINAGQGAGNEQFF. DNA of the CDR3: TGTGCCATCAACGCAGGGCAGGGGGCTGGTAATGAGCAGTTCTTC.